The next 11 T cell receptor beta chains were all read from a single sample in a study of blood T cells in healthy people across ages. Together with a sample-barcoded 5' primer, a J-beta primer mix was included in a second PCR lasting 7 to 11 cycles. TCRdb used MiXCR to reprocess the 5' RACE reads, holding one entry per CDR3 protein. The sample shows over 750,000 distinct CDR3 sequences, around 25% of them seen only once. The same specimen was also included in a second study, on T cells of mothers and their children.

The sample comprised blood. All receptors come from a boy between 10 and 17 years old in good health.

This clonotype turned up a few times. V gene TRBV7-9 combines with J gene TRBJ2-6; D gene uncertain. The CDR3 has 15 amino acids. Germline-derived CDR1 and CDR2 are SEHNR and FQNEAQ (reference sequence). The V and J ends lost 7 bases and 6 bases respectively, with 16 bases between them. The CDR3 region is CASITSRTVANVLTF. CDR3 nucleotide sequence: TGTGCCAGCATCACTTCACGGACGGTGGCCAACGTCCTGACTTTC.

This chain links TRBV29-1 with TRBJ1-5; the D gene is possibly TRBD1 (6 bases). The V and J ends lost 7 bases and 3 bases respectively, with 13 bases between them. The CDR3 spans 13 residues. The germline CDR1 and CDR2 sequences are SQVTM and ANQGSEA. For the CDR3, the DNA is TGCAGCGCCCTTCAGGGGCCCAATCAGCCCCAGCATTTT. It is translated as CSALQGPNQPQHF.

This clonotype was seen repeatedly, ten times or more. The chain employs TRBV7-6 and TRBJ2-5, with a weak D call TRBD2 (5 bases). The CDR3 loop spans 15 amino acids. Between the trimmed V and J ends, which lost 1 base and 4 bases, there was a span of 13 bases. Germline-derived CDR1 and CDR2 are SGHVS and FNYEAQ. The CDR3 region is CASSLDSLAGETQYF. The CDR3 coding sequence is TGTGCCAGCAGCTTAGATAGTCTTGCGGGAGAGACCCAGTACTTC. The variable domain in full, with the rest retrieved from reference TRBV7-6 and TRBJ2-5, is GAGVSQSPRYKVTKRGQDVALRCDPISGHVSLYWYRQALGQGPEFLTYFNYEAQQDKSGLPNDRFSAERPEGSISTLTIQRTEQRDSAMYRCASSLDSLAGETQYFGPGTRLLVL.

V and J are TRBV9 and TRBJ1-2, with TRBD1 identical over 7 bases. Trimming removed 2 bases from V and 8 bases from J; junction bases left unmatched: 15. The CDR3 contains 16 residues. The germline V gene encodes CDR1 SGDLS and CDR2 YYNGEE. CDR3 in DNA: TGTGCCAGCAGCGTCCACGGGATTAGGGGGCGTGTCGGCTACACCTTC. Translating gives CASSVHGIRGRVGYTF.

The chain carries TRBV9 and TRBJ1-1; tentative D call: TRBD1 (5 bases). Germline CDR1 and CDR2: SGDLS and YYNGEE. V lost 0 bases to trimming and J lost 0 bases, with 6 bases between them. There are 14 residues in the CDR3. DNA for the CDR3: TGTGCCAGCAGCGTAGCCAGGGTGAACACTGAAGCTTTCTTT. Protein: CASSVARVNTEAFF.

The chain employs TRBV29-1 and TRBJ1-4; TRBD1 is a possible D gene (5 bases). The CDR3 totals 15 residues. CDR1 is SQVTM, CDR2 ANQGSEA, per germline. V was pared by 0 bases and J by 7 bases, with 15 bases between. This CDR3 is CSVEDPRWGGEKLFF. DNA of the CDR3: TGCAGCGTTGAAGACCCCCGCTGGGGGGGTGAAAAACTGTTTTTT.

This clonotype turned up a few times. The chain combines TRBV9 with TRBJ2-1; D unclear. Germline assignment: CDR1 SGDLS and CDR2 YYNGEE. This CDR3 has 12 residues. The ends were cut back, 3 bases at V and 11 bases at J, with 12 bases in the middle. CDR3 sequence (DNA): TGTGCCAGCAGCGAGGGATCGACACAGCAGTTCTTC. It yields the protein CASSEGSTQQFF.

This clonotype came up a few times. The gene calls are TRBV28 and TRBJ2-7; TRBD1 aligns across 11 bases. The V gene's germline CDR1 is MDHEN and CDR2 SYDVKM. This CDR3 contains 15 residues. The V gene end was trimmed by 6 bases and the J gene end by 4 bases; junction bases not matched to a gene: 8. The CDR3: CASRIRTGGAYEQYF. For the CDR3, the DNA is TGTGCCAGCAGAATCCGGACAGGGGGCGCGTACGAGCAGTACTTC.

This clonotype was seen more than once but under ten times. CDR3 sequence: CASSLEPRGTEAFF. CDR3 nucleotide sequence: TGTGCCAGCAGCCTGGAGCCCAGGGGCACTGAAGCTTTCTTT. This chain connects TRBV6-6 to TRBJ1-1; tentative D call: TRBD1 (6 bases). Between the trimmed V and J ends, which lost 6 bases and 4 bases, there was a span of 15 bases. The CDR3 has 14 amino acids. Germline loops: CDR1 MNHNY, CDR2 SVGAGI (reference sequence).

The genes are TRBV7-2 and TRBJ2-5, with D possibly TRBD1 on 5 matching bases. CDR1 and CDR2 (germline): SGHTA, FQGNSA. This CDR3 is 16 amino acids long. V dropped 0 bases and J dropped 5 bases, with 16 bases sitting between them. The CDR3 sequence is CASSLAGWGAGETQYF. The CDR3 DNA reads as TGTGCCAGCAGCTTAGCGGGATGGGGCGCAGGCGAGACCCAGTACTTC.

The table lists this clonotype with a few counts. At one of its ends the junction is not consistent with the germline gene, which may arise from a read error. This sequence joins TRBV5-1 and TRBJ2-3; D remains unclear. CDR3 length: 15 amino acids. Germline lookup yields CDR1 SGHRS and CDR2 YFSETQ. The CDR3 DNA reads TGCGCCAGCAGCTTGGAAGGTGGGCCGGTAGATATGCAGTATTTT. Translating gives CASSLEGGPVDMQYF.